The next 9 T cell receptor beta chains were all read from a single sample in a study of technical replicates of blood from a handful of donors. The protocol was immunoSEQ multiplex PCR, while the TCRdb copy is restricted to in-frame clones and leaves out a portion. Of tens of thousands of clones detected, roughly four fifths appear once; the ten largest clones hold nearly 4%. The material sequenced was PBMCs. These receptor sequences come from a human donor in good health. Some clones in this sample may be carry-over from other donors' samples.

The V call is TRBV7-8, the J call TRBJ2-2; 9 nucleotides line up with TRBD2. CDR1 is SGHVS, CDR2 FQNEAQ, per germline. The CDR3 length is 16 residues. Unmatched junction bases numbered 6, after V lost 1 base and J lost 6 bases. The CDR3 loop reads CASSLVAGGLAGELFF. CDR3 DNA: TGTGCCAGCAGCTTAGTGGCGGGAGGGTTGGCCGGGGAGCTGTTTTTT.

The rearrangement uses TRBV6-6 and TRBJ2-7; D might be TRBD2 (5 bases). V dropped 6 bases and J dropped 6 bases, with 9 bases sitting between them. CDR3 length equals 11 residues. Germline V gives CDR1 MNHNY, CDR2 SVGAGI (reference sequence). The CDR3 bases are TGTGCCAGCAGGGAGGTGGGCGAGCAGTACTTC. Its protein product is CASREVGEQYF.

This clone came up once. The genes are TRBV7-6 and TRBJ1-2; 8 nucleotides match TRBD1. CDR3 size: 14 residues. Losses at the gene ends were 6 bases for V and 6 bases for J; bases not matched to a gene: 9. CDR1 SGHVS and CDR2 FNYEAQ come from the germline V gene. DNA of the CDR3: TGTGCCAGCAGTCCCTCAGGGGGCAGAAATGGCTACACCTTC. Protein sequence: CASSPSGGRNGYTF. Drawing the rest from reference TRBV7-6 and TRBJ1-2, the complete variable domain is GAGVSQSPRYKVTKRGQDVALRCDPISGHVSLYWYRQALGQGPEFLTYFNYEAQQDKSGLPNDRFSAERPEGSISTLTIQRTEQRDSAMYRCASSPSGGRNGYTFGSGTRLTVV.

The V gene is TRBV7-9, the J gene TRBJ2-2; no definite D call. Trimming cost V 5 bases and J 1 base, with 11 bases left between them. In germline, CDR1 is SEHNR, CDR2 FQNEAQ (reference sequence). The CDR3 has 15 amino acids. CDR3 DNA sequence: TGTGCCAGCAGCAACCAGATCTTGAACACCGGGGAGCTGTTTTTT. Encoded protein: CASSNQILNTGELFF. Looking up the rest from reference TRBV7-9 and TRBJ2-2 gives the full variable domain: DTGVSQNPRHKITKRGQNVTFRCDPISEHNRLYWYRQTLGQGPEFLTYFQNEAQLEKSRLLSDRFSAERPKGSFSTLEIQRTEQGDSAMYLCASSNQILNTGELFFGEGSRLTVL.

The CDR3 here is CSVTIGSPEQYF. The CDR3, as DNA: TGCAGCGTTACGATTGGCTCCCCCGAGCAGTACTTC. The gene calls are TRBV29-1 and TRBJ2-7, with D unresolved. V was pared by 5 bases and J by 6 bases, with 14 bases between. The CDR3 contains 12 residues. CDR1 is SQVTM, CDR2 ANQGSEA, per germline.

This clone was counted many times. The rearrangement joins TRBV29-1 to TRBJ1-2; no definite D call. V was trimmed by 1 base and J by 0 bases, leaving 6 bases between them. The CDR3 covers 13 residues. CDR1 is SQVTM and CDR2 is ANQGSEA in the germline V gene. CDR3 nucleotide sequence: TGCAGCGTTGAAGGTGACACTAACTATGGCTACACCTTC. It codes for CSVEGDTNYGYTF.

V usage is TRBV7-9 and J usage is TRBJ2-1, with D uncertain. This CDR3 has 16 residues. Between the trimmed V and J ends, which lost 1 base and 6 bases, there was a span of 16 bases. Per germline, CDR1 SEHNR and CDR2 FQNEAQ (reference sequence). The CDR3 DNA is TGTGCCAGCAGCTTAGGATCGTCAAGACTGCTCAATGAGCAGTTCTTC. This sequence encodes CASSLGSSRLLNEQFF.

J is TRBJ2-2 and V is TRBV7-6; 7 positions match TRBD2. The junction had 16 bases not matched to a gene; V was cut back by 5 bases and J by 4 bases. The CDR3 covers 18 residues. Germline loops: CDR1 SGHVS, CDR2 FNYEAQ. The DNA for the CDR3 is TGTGCCAGCAGCACACCCCTGGGAGCGGGGTTATCCACCGGGGAGCTGTTTTTT. Its translation: CASSTPLGAGLSTGELFF.

In DNA, the CDR3 is TGCGCCAGCAGCTGGGGGATAGCGGGGGGAGATACGCAGTATTTT. It yields the protein CASSWGIAGGDTQYF. This chain links TRBV5-1 with TRBJ2-3, with TRBD2 identical over 10 bases. Trimming cost V 3 bases and J 5 bases; bases outside gene matches: 6. The CDR3 is 15 residues long. CDR1 is SGHRS and CDR2 is YFSETQ in the germline V gene.